A selection of T cell receptor beta chains follows, all from one sample in a study of blood T cell repertoires in COVID-19. Assay: immunoSEQ multiplex PCR; the TCRdb copy retains only in-frame clones and omits some. The sample consists of under 65,000 clones, roughly 79% of them appearing once. The source material was peripheral blood. These TCRs come from an older woman with acute or convalescent COVID-19. Each CDR3 is given with its conserved first and last residue. A D gene is named only where the DNA matches it firmly. Where a row states a size, it is once, few, many or the class of an expanded clone; other rows omit it.

.	TRBV7-6	.	TRBJ1-4	TGTGGAGTGGGAGCCACCACCGGTTCTAATGAAAAACTGTTTTTT	CGVGATTGSNEKLFF
.	TRBV29-1	.	TRBJ2-1	TGCAGCGTTGAATATGCGGTCGAATTCTCCTCCTACAATGAGCAGTTCTTC	CSVEYAVEFSSYNEQFF
TRBD1	TRBV7-3	.	TRBJ1-6	TGTGCCAGCAGCATGACAGGGGATATTTCACCCCTCCACTTT	CASSMTGDISPLHF
.	TRBV15	.	TRBJ2-1	TGTGCCACCTCGGGACAGGGGGCAACTAGCGGGAGGGAGAGCTCCTACAATGAGCAGTTCTTC	CATSGQGATSGRESSYNEQFF
.	TRBV13	.	TRBJ2-3	TGTGCCAGCAGCTCAAATTCACAGGGCGATACGCAGTATTTT	CASSSNSQGDTQYF
TRBD1	TRBV11-2	.	TRBJ2-3	TGTGCCAGCAGCAAGGGACAGGGGCACAACACAGATACGCAGTATTTT	CASSKGQGHNTDTQYF
.	TRBV7-2	.	TRBJ1-5	TGTGCCAGCAGCCTTAGCAGCAATCAGCCCCAGCATTTT	CASSLSSNQPQHF
.	TRBV6-5	.	TRBJ1-1	TGTGCCAGCAGTTACCGAGGGTTGAACACTGAAGCTTTCTTT	CASSYRGLNTEAFF
.	TRBV6-5	.	TRBJ1-2	TGTGCCAGCAAGGGTAGACAGGCCAATAACTATGGCTACACCTTC	CASKGRQANNYGYTF
.	TRBV3-1/TRBV3-2	.	TRBJ2-2	TGTGCCAGCAGCCAAACGGGAACCGGGGAGCTGTTTTTT	CASSQTGTGELFF
.	TRBV7-9	.	TRBJ2-2	TGTGCCAGCAGTTTCCCTCTGGGGCGGCTAAGCGGGGAGCTGTTTTTT	CASSFPLGRLSGELFF
.	TRBV28	.	TRBJ2-4	TGTGCCAGCAGTTTACGCCCCCTCTCCGAGGCGGCCAAAAACATTCAGTACTTC	CASSLRPLSEAAKNIQYF
.	TRBV18	.	TRBJ1-1	TGTGCCAGCTCACCAGTCGTTGACACTGAAGCTTTCTTT	CASSPVVDTEAFF
.	TRBV7-2	.	TRBJ2-7	TGTGCCAGCAGCTTAAATGGGGAGTTGAGAGAGCAGTACTTC	CASSLNGELREQYF
TRBD2	TRBV10-3	.	TRBJ2-2	TGTGCCACTGGACTAGCGGGGGGAACCGGGGAGCTGTTTTTT	CATGLAGGTGELFF
TRBD1	TRBV19	.	TRBJ1-2	TGTGCCAGTAGTATAGTCCGGGGGACAGTTGCCTATGGCTACACCTTC	CASSIVRGTVAYGYTF
.	TRBV18	.	TRBJ1-5	TGTGCCAGCTCACCCTCAGGGGTTTGGGGCAATCAGCCCCAGCATTTT	CASSPSGVWGNQPQHF
TRBD1	TRBV5-1	.	TRBJ2-2	TGCGCCAGCGGGGACAGGGGGCAAAACACCGGGGAGCTGTTTTTT	CASGDRGQNTGELFF
.	TRBV3-1/TRBV3-2	.	TRBJ1-5	TGTGCCAGCAGCCAAGGCGGCCGTAGCAATCAGCCCCAGCATTTT	CASSQGGRSNQPQHF
TRBD2	TRBV5-6	.	TRBJ2-5	TGTGCCAGCAGCTTCAGGGCCTGGCGGGAGCTGGGAGAGACCCAGTACTTC	CASSFRAWRELGETQYF
TRBD1	TRBV5-8	few	TRBJ1-5	TGTGCCAGCAGCCGTCTCGGGACAGGGCTTCAGCCCCAGCATTTT	CASSRLGTGLQPQHF
TRBD1	TRBV5-1	once	TRBJ1-4	TGCGCCAGCAGCCCGGGACAGCCCTATAATGAAAAACTGTTTTTT	CASSPGQPYNEKLFF
TRBD1	TRBV5-6	.	TRBJ2-7	TGTGCCAGCAGCTTTTCTGAAGACAGGGTCCTCTACGAGCAGTACTTC	CASSFSEDRVLYEQYF
TRBD2	TRBV6-1	once	TRBJ2-5	TGTGCCAGCAGTGAATGGGGACTAGCGGGAGGAGAGACCCAGTACTTC	CASSEWGLAGGETQYF
TRBD2	TRBV27	.	TRBJ2-1	TGTGCCAGCATCGGACTAGCGGGGGGTGAGCAGTTCTTC	CASIGLAGGEQFF
.	TRBV15	once	TRBJ2-5	TGTGCCACCAGCAGAGCCGTCCAAGAGACCCAGTACTTC	CATSRAVQETQYF
.	TRBV5-4	.	TRBJ2-2	TGTGCCAGCAGCTTAGACGGGTCCGGGGAGCTGTTTTTT	CASSLDGSGELFF
.	TRBV30	.	TRBJ1-3	TGTGCCTGGAAGCAGGGGACCTCTGGAAACACCATATATTTT	CAWKQGTSGNTIYF
.	TRBV7-9	.	TRBJ1-6	TGTGCCAGCAGCTTAGAGCCCCAAGTTTCACCCCTCCACTTT	CASSLEPQVSPLHF
TRBD2	TRBV14	.	TRBJ2-2	TGTGCCAGCAGCCCCATTCGGGGGAGGGCCGGGGAGCTGTTTTTT	CASSPIRGRAGELFF
.	TRBV19	.	TRBJ1-5	TGTGCCAGTAGTATGGGGAACCTCGGACAGTTGGAGAATCAGCCCCAGCATTTT	CASSMGNLGQLENQPQHF
.	TRBV7-2	.	TRBJ2-7	TGTGCCAGCAGCACCGACAGAGACCTCACCTACGAGCAGTACTTC	CASSTDRDLTYEQYF
.	TRBV30	few	TRBJ1-6	TGTGCCTGGAGGGCAAGGACAGCTAATAATTCACCCCTCCACTTT	CAWRARTANNSPLHF
.	TRBV14	.	TRBJ2-5	TGTGCCAGCAGCCAAGACGGACTACCCCAAGAGACCCAGTACTTC	CASSQDGLPQETQYF
.	TRBV29-1	few	TRBJ2-2	TGCAGCGTTGGCCAAGTCGGCGGGGAGCTGTTTTTT	CSVGQVGGELFF
.	TRBV5-1	.	TRBJ2-6	TGCGCCAGCAGCGGTAGACAGTCTGGGGCCAACGTCCTGACTTTC	CASSGRQSGANVLTF
.	TRBV27	.	TRBJ2-7	TGTGCCAGCAATTCCCACGGGACTCCTTCTTGGAGGCAGTACTTC	CASNSHGTPSWRQYF
.	TRBV15	once	TRBJ1-3	TGTGCCACCAGCAGAGATCAGTCCTCGACTGGAAACACCATATATTTT	CATSRDQSSTGNTIYF
TRBD2	TRBV4-1	.	TRBJ2-1	TGCGCCAGCAGCCAACCTAGCGGAGAGGAGCAGTTCTTC	CASSQPSGEEQFF
.	TRBV29-1	.	TRBJ1-1	TGCAGCGGGACACTGAACACTGAAGCTTTCTTT	CSGTLNTEAFF
TRBD2	TRBV24-1	.	TRBJ2-1	TGTGCCACCAGTGAACAAACTAGCGGGGCCTACAATGAGCAGTTCTTC	CATSEQTSGAYNEQFF
TRBD1	TRBV2	.	TRBJ1-1	TGTGCCAGCACCGGACAGGGAGGAAACACTGAAGCTTTCTTT	CASTGQGGNTEAFF
TRBD1	TRBV28	.	TRBJ2-7	TGTGCCAGCAGTGAGTATAACAGGGGCCCCCGACGAGAGCAGTACTTC	CASSEYNRGPRREQYF
.	TRBV2	once	TRBJ1-5	TGTGCCAGCAGTCCATCGGGCGGGCAGCCCCAGCATTTT	CASSPSGGQPQHF
.	TRBV10-3	.	TRBJ2-7	TGTGCCATCAGTTCCCCGGGGGAGCAGTACTTC	CAISSPGEQYF
.	TRBV18	.	TRBJ1-2	TGTGCCAGCTCACCAGGCAGTTATGCTAACTATGGCTACACCTTC	CASSPGSYANYGYTF
.	TRBV18	.	TRBJ1-6	TGTGCCAGCTCACCACTCAGGGGTGGCTCCTATAATTCACCCCTCCACTTT	CASSPLRGGSYNSPLHF
.	TRBV6-5	.	TRBJ1-4	TGTGCCAGCAGTTACGGGCAGGGATATGAAAAACTGTTTTTT	CASSYGQGYEKLFF
.	TRBV29-1	few	TRBJ1-5	TGCAGCGTTGGGGGGGACGGCAATCAGCCCCAGCATTTT	CSVGGDGNQPQHF
TRBD1	TRBV6-5	.	TRBJ2-7	TGTGCCAGCAGTATTGGACAGGGGAAATCCCACGAGCAGTACTTC	CASSIGQGKSHEQYF
.	TRBV6-5	.	TRBJ1-3	TGTGCCAGCAGCCGAAGTGGCCTCTCTGGAAACACCATATATTTT	CASSRSGLSGNTIYF
TRBD1	TRBV6-5	few	TRBJ2-1	TGTGCCAGCAGTTCCGGACAGGGGGCGAATGAGCAGTTCTTC	CASSSGQGANEQFF
.	TRBV3-1/TRBV3-2	once	TRBJ2-7	TGTGCCAGCAGCCGAGCGTCCTACGAGCAGTACTTC	CASSRASYEQYF
.	TRBV2	.	TRBJ2-7	TGTGCCAGCAGCCCCCAGGGTTCCGAGCAGTACTTC	CASSPQGSEQYF
.	TRBV18	.	TRBJ2-3	TGTGCCAGCTCACCTCTATCTGATCTGGATACGCAGTATTTT	CASSPLSDLDTQYF